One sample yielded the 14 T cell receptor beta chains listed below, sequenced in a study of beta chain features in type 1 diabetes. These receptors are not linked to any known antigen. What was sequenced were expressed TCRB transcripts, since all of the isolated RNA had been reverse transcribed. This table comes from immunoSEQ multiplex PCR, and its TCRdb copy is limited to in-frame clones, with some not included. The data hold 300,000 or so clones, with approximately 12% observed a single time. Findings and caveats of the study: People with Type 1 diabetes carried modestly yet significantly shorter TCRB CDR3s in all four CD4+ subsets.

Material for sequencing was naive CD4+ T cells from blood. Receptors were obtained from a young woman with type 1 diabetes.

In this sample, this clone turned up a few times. The CDR3 nucleotides read TGTGCCAGCAGTTACCCCGAAAACAGGGAGCAGTTCTTC. It is translated as CASSYPENREQFF. The V call is TRBV6-5, the J call TRBJ2-1; possibly TRBD1 for D (5 bases). Trimming stripped 2 bases from V and 10 bases from J, with 12 bases between. Looked up from germline, CDR1 is MNHEY and CDR2 is SVGAGI. The CDR3 extends over 13 amino acids.

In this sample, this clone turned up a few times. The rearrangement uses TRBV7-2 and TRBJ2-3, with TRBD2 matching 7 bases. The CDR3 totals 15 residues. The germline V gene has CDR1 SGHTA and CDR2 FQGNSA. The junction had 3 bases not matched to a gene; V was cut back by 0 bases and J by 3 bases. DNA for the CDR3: TGTGCCAGCAGCTTAGCGGTTAGCGGGACAGATACGCAGTATTTT. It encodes CASSLAVSGTDTQYF.

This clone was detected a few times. The CDR3 here is CATSTSGSRGSSYNEQFF. The CDR3 bases are TGTGCCACCTCCACTAGCGGGAGTAGGGGGAGCTCCTACAATGAGCAGTTCTTC. V usage is TRBV25-1 and J usage is TRBJ2-1, with 11 bases lining up with TRBD2. CDR1 is MGHDK and CDR2 is SYGVNS in the germline V gene. The CDR3 totals 18 residues. The trim removed 10 bases at V and 0 bases at J, leaving 14 bases unmatched.

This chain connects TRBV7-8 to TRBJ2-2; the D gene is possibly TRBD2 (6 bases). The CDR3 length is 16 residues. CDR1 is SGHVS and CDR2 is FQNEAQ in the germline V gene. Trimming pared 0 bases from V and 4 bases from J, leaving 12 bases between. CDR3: CASSLALGGATGELFF. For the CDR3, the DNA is TGTGCCAGCAGCTTAGCTCTCGGGGGAGCCACCGGGGAGCTGTTTTTT. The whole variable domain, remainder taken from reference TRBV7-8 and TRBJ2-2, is GAGVSQSPRYKVAKRGQDVALRCDPISGHVSLFWYQQALGQGPEFLTYFQNEAQLDKSGLPSDRFFAERPEGSVSTLKIQRTQQEDSAVYLCASSLALGGATGELFFGEGSRLTVL.

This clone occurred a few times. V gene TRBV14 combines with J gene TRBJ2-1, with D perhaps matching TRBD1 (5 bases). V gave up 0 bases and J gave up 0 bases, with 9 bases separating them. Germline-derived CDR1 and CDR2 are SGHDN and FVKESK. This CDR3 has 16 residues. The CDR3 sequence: CASSQEQGFSYNEQFF. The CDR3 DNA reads TGTGCCAGCAGCCAAGAGCAGGGATTCTCCTACAATGAGCAGTTCTTC. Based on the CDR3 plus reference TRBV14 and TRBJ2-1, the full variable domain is EAGVTQFPSHSVIEKGQTVTLRCDPISGHDNLYWYRRVMGKEIKFLLHFVKESKQDESGMPNNRFLAERTGGTYSTLKVQPAELEDSGVYFCASSQEQGFSYNEQFFGPGTRLTVL.

The CDR3 loop is CASSDRTFLGPQHF. The DNA of the CDR3 is TGTGCCAGCAGTGACAGGACATTTCTTGGGCCCCAGCATTTT. This sequence joins TRBV6-6 and TRBJ1-5; TRBD1 might be the D (6 bases). CDR1 is MNHNY and CDR2 is SVGAGI in the germline V gene (reference sequence). Trimming cost V 5 bases and J 9 bases, with 17 bases left between them. This CDR3 is 14 amino acids long.

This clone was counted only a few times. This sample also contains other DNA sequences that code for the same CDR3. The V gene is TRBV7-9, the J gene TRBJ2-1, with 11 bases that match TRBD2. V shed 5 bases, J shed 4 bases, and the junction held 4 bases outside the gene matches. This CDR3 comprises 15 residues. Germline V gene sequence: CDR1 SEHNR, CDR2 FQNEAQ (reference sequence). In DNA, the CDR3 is TGTGCCAGCAGCCCCAGACTAGCGGGGTACAATGAGCAGTTCTTC. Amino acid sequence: CASSPRLAGYNEQFF.

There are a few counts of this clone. CDR3 sequence: CASSLAGELYEQYF. The DNA for the CDR3 is TGTGCCAGCAGCCTAGCGGGAGAGCTATACGAGCAGTACTTC. The V call is TRBV6-6, the J call TRBJ2-7, with 10 bases fitting TRBD2. Unmatched junction bases numbered 6, after V lost 6 bases and J lost 4 bases. The CDR3 covers 14 residues. Per germline, CDR1 MNHNY and CDR2 SVGAGI (reference sequence).

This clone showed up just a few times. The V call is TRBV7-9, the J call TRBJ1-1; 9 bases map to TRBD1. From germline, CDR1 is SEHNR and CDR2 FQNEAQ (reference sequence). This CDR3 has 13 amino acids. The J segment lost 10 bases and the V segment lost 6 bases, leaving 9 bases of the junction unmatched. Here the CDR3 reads CASSPTGTGRAFF. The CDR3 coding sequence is TGTGCCAGCAGTCCTACAGGGACAGGGAGAGCTTTCTTT.

The CDR3 DNA is TGCACCAGCAGCCAATCCTGGACTAGCGGGAGGTCATGCACCTACGAGCAGTACGTC. It is translated as CTSSQSWTSGRSCTYEQYV. The chain uses TRBV1 and TRBJ2-7; the D call of TRBD2 is as the table states it, not checked on the DNA. TRBV1 is a listed pseudogene. CDR3 length equals 19 residues.

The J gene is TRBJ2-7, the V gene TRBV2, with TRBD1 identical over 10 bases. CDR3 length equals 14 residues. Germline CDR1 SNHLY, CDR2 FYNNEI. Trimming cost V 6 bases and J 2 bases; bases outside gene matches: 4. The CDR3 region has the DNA TGTGCCAGCAGGACAGGGGGCTCCCCCTACGAGCAGTACTTC. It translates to CASRTGGSPYEQYF. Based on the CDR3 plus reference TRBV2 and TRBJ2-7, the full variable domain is EPEVTQTPSHQVTQMGQEVILRCVPISNHLYFYWYRQILGQKVEFLVSFYNNEISEKSEIFDDQFSVERPDGSNFTLKIRSTKLEDSAMYFCASRTGGSPYEQYFGPGTRLTVT.

The CDR3 nucleotides are TGCGCCAGCAGCTTGCAACAGGGGGACGAGCAGTACGTC. Its protein is CASSLQQGDEQYV. The V gene is TRBV5-1, the J gene TRBJ2-7, with TRBD1 identical over 8 bases. Germline V gene data show CDR1 as SGHRS and CDR2 as YFSETQ. The CDR3 has 13 amino acids. Unmatched junction bases numbered 2, after V lost 1 base and J lost 5 bases.

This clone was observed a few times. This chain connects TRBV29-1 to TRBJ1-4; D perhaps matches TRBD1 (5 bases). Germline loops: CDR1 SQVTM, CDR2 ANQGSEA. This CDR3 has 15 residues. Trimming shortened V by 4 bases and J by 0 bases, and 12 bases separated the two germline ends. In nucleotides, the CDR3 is TGCAGCGTTGTTTTGGGGGGAGCAACTAATGAAAAACTGTTTTTT. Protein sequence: CSVVLGGATNEKLFF.

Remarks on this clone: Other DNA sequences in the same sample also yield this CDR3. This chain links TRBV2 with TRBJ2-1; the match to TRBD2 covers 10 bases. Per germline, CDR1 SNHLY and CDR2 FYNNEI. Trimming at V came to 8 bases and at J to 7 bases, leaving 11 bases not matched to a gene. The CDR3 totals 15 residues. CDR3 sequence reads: CASRLAGDFGNEQFF. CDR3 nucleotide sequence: TGTGCCAGCCGGCTAGCGGGAGATTTTGGGAATGAGCAGTTCTTC.